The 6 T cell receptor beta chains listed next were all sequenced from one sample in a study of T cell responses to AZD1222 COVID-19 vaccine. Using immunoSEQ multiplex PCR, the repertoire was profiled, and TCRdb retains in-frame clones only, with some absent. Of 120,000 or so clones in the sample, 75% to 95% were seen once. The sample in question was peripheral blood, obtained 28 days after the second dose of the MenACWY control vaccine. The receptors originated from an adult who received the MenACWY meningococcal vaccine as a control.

The CDR3 is CASSAYRVSSYNEQFF. The CDR3 DNA reads TGTGCCAGCAGCGCATACAGGGTGTCGTCCTACAATGAGCAGTTCTTC. V is TRBV9 and J is TRBJ2-1; a possible D gene is TRBD1 (6 bases). Trimming pared 3 bases from V and 1 base from J, leaving 14 bases between. The germline gives CDR1 SGDLS, CDR2 YYNGEE. There are 16 residues in the CDR3. The variable domain in full, with the rest retrieved from reference TRBV9 and TRBJ2-1, is DSGVTQTPKHLITATGQRVTLRCSPRSGDLSVYWYQQSLDQGLQFLIQYYNGEERAKGNILERFSAQQFPDLHSELNLSSLELGDSALYFCASSAYRVSSYNEQFFGPGTRLTVL.

The CDR3 sequence: CASSQDGAEQFF. DNA for the CDR3: TGCGCCAGCAGCCAAGATGGAGCCGAGCAGTTCTTC. This rearrangement joins TRBV4-1 to TRBJ2-1; D not certain. CDR3 length equals 12 residues. Germline V lookup: CDR1 MGHRA, CDR2 YSYEKL. V gave up 0 bases and J gave up 10 bases, with 7 bases separating them.

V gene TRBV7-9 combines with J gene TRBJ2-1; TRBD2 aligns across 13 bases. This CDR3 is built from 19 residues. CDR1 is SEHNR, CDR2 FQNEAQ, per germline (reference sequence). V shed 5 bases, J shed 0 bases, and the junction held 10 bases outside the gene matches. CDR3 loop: CASSAITSGRGSSYNEQFF. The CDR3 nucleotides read TGTGCCAGCAGCGCGATCACTAGCGGGAGGGGTAGCTCCTACAATGAGCAGTTCTTC.

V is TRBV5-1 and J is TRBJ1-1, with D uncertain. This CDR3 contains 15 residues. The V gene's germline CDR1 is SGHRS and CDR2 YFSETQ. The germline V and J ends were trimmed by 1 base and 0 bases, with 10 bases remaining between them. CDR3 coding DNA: TGCGCCAGCAGCTTGAGTACGGCCATGAACACTGAAGCTTTCTTT. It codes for CASSLSTAMNTEAFF.

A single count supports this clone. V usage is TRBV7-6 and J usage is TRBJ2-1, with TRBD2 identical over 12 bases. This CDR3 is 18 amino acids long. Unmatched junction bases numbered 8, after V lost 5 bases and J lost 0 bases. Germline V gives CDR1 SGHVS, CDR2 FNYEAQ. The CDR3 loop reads CASSTRLAGDLSYNEQFF. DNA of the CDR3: TGTGCCAGCAGCACTCGACTAGCGGGAGACCTCTCCTACAATGAGCAGTTCTTC. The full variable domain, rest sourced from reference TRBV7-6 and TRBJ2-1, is GAGVSQSPRYKVTKRGQDVALRCDPISGHVSLYWYRQALGQGPEFLTYFNYEAQQDKSGLPNDRFSAERPEGSISTLTIQRTEQRDSAMYRCASSTRLAGDLSYNEQFFGPGTRLTVL.

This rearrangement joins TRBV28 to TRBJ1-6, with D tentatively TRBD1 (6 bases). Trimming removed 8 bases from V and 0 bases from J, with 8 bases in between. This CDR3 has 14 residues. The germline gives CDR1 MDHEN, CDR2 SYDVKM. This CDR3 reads CASDRSSYNSPLHF. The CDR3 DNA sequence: TGTGCCAGCGACAGGAGCTCCTATAATTCACCCCTCCACTTT.